A single T cell receptor beta chain is shown here with its context. The source of the sample is a study of blood T cell repertoires in COVID-19. Study in general: From T cells, B-cell-depleted T cells, or PBMCs came the material, which was cDNA or gDNA.

Using immunoSEQ multiplex PCR, the repertoire was profiled, and TCRdb retains in-frame clones only, with some absent. The table lists about 210,000 clones, roughly 86% of them singletons, with more than 10% in the top ten. The material sequenced was peripheral blood. This TCR was sampled from a woman aged 40 to 50 with acute or convalescent COVID-19.

The CDR3 DNA reads TGTGCCAGCAGCTTAGTCCCACAAGAGACCCAGTACTTC. Translation gives CASSLVPQETQYF. The V gene is TRBV7-8, the J gene TRBJ2-5; D is unclear. CDR1 SGHVS and CDR2 FQNEAQ come from the germline V gene. The CDR3 has 13 amino acids. Trimming took 1 base from V and 2 from J, leaving 5 bases between them.